The next 10 T cell receptor beta chains were all read from a single sample in a study of T cell responses to AZD1222 COVID-19 vaccine. The table came from immunoSEQ multiplex PCR; TCRdb's copy has only in-frame clones and leaves some out. The sample gives about 180,000 clones, 70% to 90% of which show up once; about 0.53% is in the top ten. The sequenced sample was peripheral blood, obtained on day 0 of AZD1222 vaccination. Receptor source: an adult in good health.

The DNA for the CDR3 is TGTGCCACCAGTCGCGAGCCAGGGGGCTACGAGCAGTACTTC. Translated, it gives CATSREPGGYEQYF. The chain links TRBV24-1 to TRBJ2-7; 7 nucleotides agree with TRBD1. After removal of 6 bases from V and 3 bases from J, the junction contained 7 bases not matched to a gene. This CDR3 region has 14 residues. Germline V CDR1 and CDR2: KGHDR, SFDVKD.

The rearrangement links TRBV5-1 to TRBJ2-7; TRBD1 matches 11 bases. The CDR3 extends over 16 amino acids. In germline, CDR1 is SGHRS, CDR2 YFSETQ. V lost 6 bases to trimming and J lost 2 bases; unmatched junction nucleotides: 10. As DNA, the CDR3 is TGCGCCAGCAACGGACAGGGGGCGGAAACACCCTACGAGCAGTACTTC. Translated: CASNGQGAETPYEQYF.

The CDR3 bases are TGCGCCAGCAGCCAAGAGGGGGAGAACGGGGAGCTGTTTTTT. This translates into CASSQEGENGELFF. The chain uses TRBV4-3 and TRBJ2-2; possibly TRBD1 or TRBD2 for D (5 bases each). The germline gives CDR1 LGHNA, CDR2 YSLEER. Trimming shortened V by 0 bases and J by 7 bases, and 9 bases separated the two germline ends. This CDR3 spans 14 amino acids.

The CDR3 is CASSQRRGTGPGNTF. CDR3 sequence (DNA): TGTGCCAGCAGCCAAAGGAGGGGGACAGGACCGGGTAACACCTTC. This rearrangement joins TRBV3-1 (or the pseudogene TRBV3-2) to TRBJ1-2; 8 positions agree with TRBD1. CDR3 length: 15 residues. The junction had 14 bases not matched to a gene; V was cut back by 2 bases and J by 12 bases. The V gene's germline CDR1 is LGHDT and CDR2 YNNKEL (reference sequence).

The chain recombines TRBV28 with TRBJ1-1; TRBD1 is a possible D gene (6 bases). Germline values: CDR1 MDHEN, CDR2 SYDVKM. The CDR3 is made up of 12 amino acids. CDR3 region: CLSRLGGGEAFF. CDR3 sequence (DNA): TGTCTGAGCCGTTTGGGGGGCGGGGAAGCTTTCTTT. Full variable domain (rest looked up from reference TRBV28 and TRBJ1-1): DVKVTQSSRYLVKRTGEKVFLECVQDMDHENMFWYRQDPGLGLRLIYFSYDVKMKEKGDIPEGYSVSREKKERFSLILESASTNQTSMYLCLSRLGGGEAFFGQGTRLTVV.

The CDR3 region is CAWRGAGPYGYTF. In nucleotides, the CDR3 is TGTGCCTGGAGAGGGGCAGGACCCTATGGCTACACCTTC. V usage is TRBV30 and J usage is TRBJ1-2; perhaps TRBD1 as D (5 bases). The CDR3 consists of 13 residues. Trimming shortened V by 3 bases and J by 4 bases, and 12 bases separated the two germline ends. Germline V gene sequence: CDR1 GTSNPN, CDR2 SVGIG (reference sequence).

The sample holds one count of this clone. This rearrangement joins TRBV5-5 to TRBJ1-5; 8 bases match TRBD1. Germline CDR1 reads SGHKS; CDR2 reads YYEKEE (reference sequence). This CDR3 has 16 residues. Losses at the gene ends were 3 bases for V and 5 bases for J; bases not matched to a gene: 10. The CDR3 sequence: CASSSGQGANYQPQHF. In nucleotides, the CDR3 is TGTGCCAGCAGCTCCGGGCAGGGGGCGAATTATCAGCCCCAGCATTTT.

The chain links TRBV6-4 to TRBJ2-1, with D perhaps TRBD1 (6 bases). Germline V gene data show CDR1 as MRHNA and CDR2 as SNTAGT. The V end lost 2 bases, the J end lost 5 bases, and 7 bases lay between the germline ends. The CDR3 consists of 13 residues. For the CDR3, the DNA is TGTGCCAGCAGTGACCGGGACAACAATGAGCAGTTCTTC. Translating it yields CASSDRDNNEQFF.

This clone came up a few times. This chain joins TRBV4-1 and TRBJ2-7; D is uncertain. Trimming stripped 6 bases from V and 4 bases from J, with 16 bases between. This CDR3 has 14 amino acids. Germline CDR1 is MGHRA and CDR2 is YSYEKL. The CDR3 loop reads CASSWTSAGYEQYF. The DNA for the CDR3 is TGCGCCAGCAGTTGGACGTCGGCTGGTTACGAGCAGTACTTC.

This clone was found a few times. The chain carries TRBV28 and TRBJ1-2, with no clear D. Germline V gene lookup returns CDR1 MDHEN and CDR2 SYDVKM. Trimming took off 6 bases at V and 4 bases at J, with 12 bases between the two ends. The CDR3 extends over 13 amino acids. Here the CDR3 reads CASSLTSLYGYTF. DNA for the CDR3: TGTGCCAGCAGCCTGACATCTCTCTATGGCTACACCTTC.